This T cell receptor (beta chain) was profiled in a study of early T cells in non-severe SARS-CoV-2 infection. Notes on the study in general: The study's VDJdb matching favored anti-spike CD8 responses and missed private and CD4 specificities.

Attached unique molecular identifiers marked individual cDNA molecules. TCRdb independently ran MiXCR on the 5' RACE reads; one entry per CDR3 protein. Of 26,000 or so distinct CDR3 sequences listed, under 5.5% were seen once; the top ten hold approximately 6%. This clonotype was picked up a small number of times. What it binds is unknown. The germline gives CDR1 SEHNR, CDR2 FQNEAQ (reference sequence). The CDR3 is 13 residues long. V dropped 1 base and J dropped 4 bases, with 8 bases sitting between them. This chain joins TRBV7-9 and TRBJ2-7; D not certain. The receptor was derived from an adult who was a healthcare worker with PCR-confirmed SARS-CoV-2 infection or an uninfected control (not recorded which). The source was whole blood, collected at baseline. The CDR3 sequence is CASSLEGLYEQYF. The DNA for the CDR3 is TGTGCCAGCAGCTTAGAAGGGCTGTACGAGCAGTACTTC.